This T cell receptor (beta chain) was documented in a study of blood T cell repertoires in COVID-19. Across the whole study: COVID-19 samples collected from the United States, Italy and Spain covered acute and convalescent phases.

Assay: immunoSEQ multiplex PCR; the TCRdb copy retains only in-frame clones and omits some. The table lists 200,000 to 300,000 clones, 81% of them singletons, with roughly 8% in the top ten. The CDR3 length is 12 residues. Germline V gene lookup returns CDR1 LNHDA and CDR2 SQIVND (reference sequence). Trimming took 5 bases from V and 0 from J, leaving 3 bases between them. The chain has TRBV19 and TRBJ2-3, with D uncertain. Sequenced material: peripheral blood. The clonotype originates from a woman at least 80 years old with COVID-19, enrolled during active disease. CDR3 in amino acids: CASSPSTDTQYF. CDR3 bases: TGTGCCAGTAGTCCGAGCACAGATACGCAGTATTTT.